The clone carrying this TCR beta chain appeared a few times. This entry comes from a study of response to subunit inactivated influenza vaccine. Germline V gene sequence: CDR1 KGHDR, CDR2 SFDVKD. Trimming pared 4 bases from V and 0 bases from J, leaving 8 bases between. This CDR3 region has 14 residues. From the RT-PCR reads, TCRdb called clonotypes with MiXCR, one entry per CDR3 protein. The sample lists roughly 540,000 distinct CDR3 sequences, around 21% occurring once. The same data also contributed to another study, on T cells expressing NK-cell markers. As that study records: The authors made TCR beta cDNA libraries by 5'RACE template switching. This switching added a universal primer site and UMIs. It was sorted CD3+CD56-NKG2C+, CD3+CD56+NKG2C- and CD3+CD56+NKG2C+ T cells that provided the TCR beta repertoires.

The source of this sequence is a man between 45 and 60 years old who received an inactivated influenza vaccine. The chain uses TRBV24-1 and TRBJ1-1; unclear D gene. Sequencing used CD4+ T cells sorted from PBMCs, obtained 11 to 12 days after vaccination. CDR3 in amino acids: CATSEGPMNTEAFF. CDR3 bases: TGTGCCACCAGTGAAGGACCGATGAACACTGAAGCTTTCTTT.